What follows are 24 T cell receptor beta chains derived from one specimen sequenced in a study of CD8+CD57+ T cells in acquired aplastic anemia. Genomic DNA, the template, was used for profiling of the TCR beta VDJ and CDR3. TCRdb re-called the reads through MiXCR, storing one row per CDR3 protein. The sample holds just over 400,000 distinct CDR3 sequences, about two thirds seen once. The sequencing input was sorted CD4+, CD8+, or CD8+CD57+ T cells (not recorded which) from PBMCs. Receptor source: a human donor in good health, serving as a control.

This clonotype was counted a few times. The junction shows a germline mismatch at one end, possibly a read error. The chain joins TRBV7-9 to TRBJ2-7; TRBD2 aligns across 10 bases. The length of the CDR3 is 14 residues. Germline CDR1 and CDR2: SEHNR and FQNEAQ (reference sequence). This chain's CDR3 is CASSLGASGGADTF. DNA of the CDR3: TGTGCCAGCAGCCTAGGGGCTAGCGGGGGCGCAGATACCTTC.

This chain joins TRBV7-2 and TRBJ1-1; 11 bases are shared with TRBD1. With V trimmed by 5 bases and J by 4 bases, 12 bases remained unmatched. Germline values: CDR1 SGHTA, CDR2 FQGNSA. This CDR3 spans 17 amino acids. CDR3 in DNA: TGTGCCAGCAGCCCCGCCGGGACAGGGGGTGAGGGCACTGAAGCTTTCTTT. It translates to CASSPAGTGGEGTEAFF.

V is TRBV10-3 and J is TRBJ2-7; no firm D call. The CDR3 covers 13 residues. Trimming pared 6 bases from V and 0 bases from J, leaving 9 bases between. Germline-derived CDR1 and CDR2 are ENHRY and SYGVKD. The CDR3 reads CAIRTASSYEQYF. The CDR3 coding sequence is TGTGCCATCAGGACGGCGAGCTCCTACGAGCAGTACTTC.

About this clonotype: Without the conserved terminal phenylalanine or tryptophan, this CDR3 likely stems from a read error. The DNA is omitted, as the CDR3 cannot be located on it reliably, and the CDR3 follows TCRdb's listing. The chain's CDR3 is CASSLDLGGRYY. The rearrangement joins TRBV7-2 to TRBJ2-1; the table assigns TRBD2, which was not confirmed against the DNA. Germline V gives CDR1 SGHTA, CDR2 FQGNSA. From its first to its last residue, the CDR3 has 12 amino acids.

The V call is TRBV29-1, the J call TRBJ2-7, with D unresolved. Germline values: CDR1 SQVTM, CDR2 ANQGSEA. Between the trimmed V and J ends, which lost 8 bases and 1 base, there was a span of 15 bases. The CDR3 runs to 13 residues. CDR3 loop: CSLGPDPSYEQYF. DNA for the CDR3: TGCAGCTTAGGGCCAGACCCGTCCTACGAGCAGTACTTC.

This sequence joins TRBV12-3 or TRBV12-4 and TRBJ1-3, with no clear D. This CDR3 has 17 amino acids. As DNA, the CDR3 is TGTGACTGCTGGCATTCTTCTTTTAGGCGCTCTGGAAACACCATATATTTT. Its protein is CDCWHSSFRRSGNTIYF.

The rearrangement links TRBV12-3 or TRBV12-4 to TRBJ1-4; no firm D call. The CDR3 is 11 residues long. The V and J ends lost 6 bases and 7 bases respectively, with 6 bases between them. CDR3 loop: CASRAAEKLFF. The CDR3 DNA follows: TGTGCCAGCAGGGCGGCTGAAAAACTGTTTTTT.

The chain links TRBV10-3 to TRBJ1-2; a possible D gene is TRBD1 (6 bases). V was shortened by 4 bases and J by 11 bases, with 20 bases between the two germline ends. CDR1 is ENHRY and CDR2 is SYGVKD in the germline V gene. The CDR3 contains 14 residues. The CDR3 nucleotides are TGTGCCATCAGTGGGCCCGACAGGAACTATGAATACACCTTC. It specifies CAISGPDRNYEYTF.

Note on this clonotype: One end of the junction is discordant with germline, which a read error may explain. This chain uses TRBV20-1 with TRBJ2-7; D is uncertain. In germline, CDR1 is DFQATT, CDR2 SNEGSKA (reference sequence). The length of the CDR3 is 12 residues. CDR3 in amino acids: CSAKGRPYEQYF. CDR3 nucleotides: TGCAGTGCAAAAGGACGCCCCTATGAGCAGTACTTC.

Concerning this clonotype itself: One end of the junction is discordant with germline, which a read error may explain. The chain has TRBV15 and TRBJ2-2, with D maybe TRBD2 (6 bases). The CDR3 contains 14 residues. Germline loops: CDR1 LNHNV, CDR2 YYDKDF (reference sequence). The CDR3 DNA follows: TGTGCCAGCAGGAGGGTTCGCGGGGCCGGGGAAGTGTTCTTT. Protein: CASRRVRGAGEVFF. The full variable domain, in which reference TRBV15 and TRBJ2-2 provide the parts outside the CDR3, is DAMVIQNPRYQVTQFGKPVTLSCSQTLNHNVMYWYQQKSSQAPKLLFHYYDKDFNNEADTPDNFQSRRPNTSFCFLDIRSPGLGDTAMYLCASRRVRGAGEVFFGEGSRLTVL.

Worth noting for this clonotype: The CDR3 ends on some other residue instead of the conserved phenylalanine or tryptophan, so this is likely a read error. This rearrangement joins TRBV9 to TRBJ1-3; no reliable D call. The CDR3 spans 13 residues. Germline CDR1 and CDR2: SGDLS and YYNGEE. CDR3 DNA: TGTGCTAGCAGTCCGGCCCCTGGAAACGCCATATATGAT. Translated: CASSPAPGNAIYD.

V gene TRBV9 combines with J gene TRBJ2-7, with D perhaps TRBD1 or TRBD2 (5 bases each). The germline V gene has CDR1 SGDLS and CDR2 YYNGEE. This CDR3 has 15 amino acids. Trimming pared 3 bases from V and 2 bases from J, leaving 15 bases between. The CDR3 spells CASSESRDGAYEQYF. The CDR3 bases are TGTGCCAGCAGCGAGTCAAGGGACGGAGCCTACGAGCAGTACTTC.

A note on this clonotype: A junction boundary mismatches the germline segment, possibly from a read error. The chain employs TRBV10-1 and TRBJ2-1; D not certain. The DNA end is a closer match to TRBJ1-1, so the J assignment may be wrong. Germline V lookup: CDR1 WNHNN, CDR2 SYGVQD (reference sequence). This CDR3 has 15 residues. The CDR3: CASSEQSHTYTEAFF. The CDR3 DNA reads TGTGCCAGCAGTGAGCAGTCTCACACCTACACTGAAGCTTTCTTT.

Regarding this clonotype: At one end, the junction sequence differs from germline, possibly due to a read error. The chain couples TRBV7-9 to TRBJ2-5; D remains unclear. The CDR3 contains 13 residues. The germline V gene encodes CDR1 SEHNR and CDR2 FQNEAQ (reference sequence). CDR3 nucleotide sequence: TGTGCCAGCAGCTTAACGGGTGCCGAGACCCAGGACTTC. Protein product: CASSLTGAETQDF.

This clonotype occurred many times. This chain uses TRBV20-1 with TRBJ2-7; D is possibly TRBD2 (5 bases). The CDR3 contains 14 residues. In germline, CDR1 is DFQATT, CDR2 SNEGSKA (reference sequence). Trimming pared 4 bases from V and 4 bases from J, leaving 17 bases between. CDR3 residues: CSAKPAIGGYEQYF. Written as DNA, the CDR3 is TGCAGTGCTAAACCTGCCATCGGAGGATACGAGCAGTACTTC.

The rearrangement uses TRBV7-9 and TRBJ1-2; D gene unclear. CDR3 size: 14 residues. The V end lost 4 bases, the J end lost 12 bases, and 21 bases lay between the germline ends. CDR1 and CDR2 (germline): SEHNR, FQNEAQ (reference sequence). CDR3 in DNA: TGTGCCAGCAGCTCGTCACTCCAAGTCGAGACCCACACCTTC. Protein: CASSSSLQVETHTF.

Concerning this clonotype: The CDR3 ends on some other residue instead of the conserved phenylalanine or tryptophan, so this is likely a read error. Because the CDR3's place on the DNA is in doubt, the DNA is left out and the CDR3 is given as listed by TCRdb. The rearrangement uses TRBV15 and TRBJ1-2. Germline V CDR1 and CDR2: LNHNV, YYDKDF (reference sequence). The CDR3 contains 13 residues when both ends are counted. The chain's CDR3 is CATSKGPGGSSPL.

The chain combines TRBV9 with TRBJ2-2, with D perhaps TRBD1 or TRBD2 (7 bases each). Germline V CDR1 and CDR2: SGDLS, YYNGEE. Trimming removed 2 bases from V and 12 bases from J, with 23 bases in between. CDR3 length equals 16 residues. The CDR3, as DNA: TGTGCCAGCAGCGTCAGGGGGGGGGGCACAGACACGCAGCTGTTTTTT. This codes for CASSVRGGGTDTQLFF.

Concerning this clonotype itself: This CDR3 is missing its conserved last phenylalanine or tryptophan, likely due to a read error. Because the CDR3's place on the DNA is in doubt, the DNA is left out and the CDR3 is given as listed by TCRdb. This sequence joins TRBV9 and TRBJ1-1. From its first to its last residue, the CDR3 has 8 amino acids. Looked up from germline, CDR1 is SGDLS and CDR2 is YYNGEE. This chain's CDR3 is CASRAGLV.

The chain is built from TRBV7-8 and TRBJ2-7, with 9 bases lining up with TRBD1. This CDR3 has 16 residues. After removal of 5 bases from V and 4 bases from J, the junction contained 12 bases not matched to a gene. Germline assignment: CDR1 SGHVS and CDR2 FQNEAQ. DNA for the CDR3: TGTGCCAGCAGCGTCTCCGGGACAGGGACCTTTTACGAGCAGTACTTC. Translating it yields CASSVSGTGTFYEQYF. Full variable domain (remainder filled in from reference TRBV7-8 and TRBJ2-7): GAGVSQSPRYKVAKRGQDVALRCDPISGHVSLFWYQQALGQGPEFLTYFQNEAQLDKSGLPSDRFFAERPEGSVSTLKIQRTQQEDSAVYLCASSVSGTGTFYEQYFGPGTRLTVT.

Notes on this clonotype: The junction and the germline gene differ at one end; a read error may be behind it. The chain has TRBV7-2 and TRBJ2-2; 10 nucleotides align to TRBD2. CDR3 length: 15 residues. CDR1 SGHTA and CDR2 FQGNSA come from the germline V gene. The CDR3 sequence: CASSLGISGGGGLFF. As DNA, the CDR3 is TGTGCCAGCAGCTTAGGGATAAGCGGGGGGGGGGGGCTGTTTTTT.

This clonotype showed up many times. This chain links TRBV9 with TRBJ1-2; D gene unclear. CDR3 length: 15 residues. Per the germline V gene, CDR1 is SGDLS and CDR2 is YYNGEE. Trimming pared 0 bases from V and 0 bases from J, leaving 9 bases between. The CDR3 nucleotides read TGTGCCAGCAGCGTAGGTTTAGCTTCTAACTATGGCTACACCTTC. Translating it yields CASSVGLASNYGYTF.

This chain uses TRBV20-1 with TRBJ1-2; tentatively, D is TRBD1 (5 bases). CDR1 and CDR2 (germline): DFQATT, SNEGSKA (reference sequence). V lost 5 bases, J lost 10 bases, and 17 bases lay in between. CDR3 size: 12 residues. In DNA, the CDR3 is TGCAGTGCTCGTCCCGGGGGTAACACCTACACCTTC. This codes for CSARPGGNTYTF.

Concerning this clonotype: Mismatch with germline at one junction end may stem from a read error. The rearrangement uses TRBV15 and TRBJ1-6; D ambiguous. Looked up from germline, CDR1 is LNHNV and CDR2 is YYDKDF (reference sequence). The length of the CDR3 is 15 residues. The CDR3 coding sequence is TGTGCCAGCAGCAATGGATTCGGAACTAATTCCCCCCACCACTTT. Its protein is CASSNGFGTNSPHHF.